This T cell receptor (beta chain) was found in a study of radiation and T cells in renal cell carcinoma. Findings and caveats of the study: No pretreatment tumor biopsies were available for baseline clonotypes.

The time point was: blood 2 weeks post-SBRT. Regarding treatment: 15 Gy SBRT to primary tumor, nephrectomy 4 weeks later. Germline CDR1 SGHAT, CDR2 FQNNGV. With V trimmed by 5 bases and J by 8 bases, 6 bases remained unmatched. The CDR3 has 14 amino acids. Regarding this clone: No antigen is known for it.

Sequencing was performed with immunoSEQ multiplex PCR; in TCRdb, only in-frame clones are kept and a portion is missing. The table has fewer than 55,000 clones, 80% seen once. The rearrangement uses TRBV11-2 and TRBJ2-3; TRBD1 matches at 11 bases. This clonotype was sampled from a woman aged 70 to 79 with renal cell carcinoma. The sequencing here drew on blood, taken from a patient whose treatment included radiotherapy and nephrectomy. The CDR3 region has the DNA TGTGCCAGCAGCCCGGACAGGGGGCTAACTACGCAGTATTTT. This translates into CASSPDRGLTTQYF.